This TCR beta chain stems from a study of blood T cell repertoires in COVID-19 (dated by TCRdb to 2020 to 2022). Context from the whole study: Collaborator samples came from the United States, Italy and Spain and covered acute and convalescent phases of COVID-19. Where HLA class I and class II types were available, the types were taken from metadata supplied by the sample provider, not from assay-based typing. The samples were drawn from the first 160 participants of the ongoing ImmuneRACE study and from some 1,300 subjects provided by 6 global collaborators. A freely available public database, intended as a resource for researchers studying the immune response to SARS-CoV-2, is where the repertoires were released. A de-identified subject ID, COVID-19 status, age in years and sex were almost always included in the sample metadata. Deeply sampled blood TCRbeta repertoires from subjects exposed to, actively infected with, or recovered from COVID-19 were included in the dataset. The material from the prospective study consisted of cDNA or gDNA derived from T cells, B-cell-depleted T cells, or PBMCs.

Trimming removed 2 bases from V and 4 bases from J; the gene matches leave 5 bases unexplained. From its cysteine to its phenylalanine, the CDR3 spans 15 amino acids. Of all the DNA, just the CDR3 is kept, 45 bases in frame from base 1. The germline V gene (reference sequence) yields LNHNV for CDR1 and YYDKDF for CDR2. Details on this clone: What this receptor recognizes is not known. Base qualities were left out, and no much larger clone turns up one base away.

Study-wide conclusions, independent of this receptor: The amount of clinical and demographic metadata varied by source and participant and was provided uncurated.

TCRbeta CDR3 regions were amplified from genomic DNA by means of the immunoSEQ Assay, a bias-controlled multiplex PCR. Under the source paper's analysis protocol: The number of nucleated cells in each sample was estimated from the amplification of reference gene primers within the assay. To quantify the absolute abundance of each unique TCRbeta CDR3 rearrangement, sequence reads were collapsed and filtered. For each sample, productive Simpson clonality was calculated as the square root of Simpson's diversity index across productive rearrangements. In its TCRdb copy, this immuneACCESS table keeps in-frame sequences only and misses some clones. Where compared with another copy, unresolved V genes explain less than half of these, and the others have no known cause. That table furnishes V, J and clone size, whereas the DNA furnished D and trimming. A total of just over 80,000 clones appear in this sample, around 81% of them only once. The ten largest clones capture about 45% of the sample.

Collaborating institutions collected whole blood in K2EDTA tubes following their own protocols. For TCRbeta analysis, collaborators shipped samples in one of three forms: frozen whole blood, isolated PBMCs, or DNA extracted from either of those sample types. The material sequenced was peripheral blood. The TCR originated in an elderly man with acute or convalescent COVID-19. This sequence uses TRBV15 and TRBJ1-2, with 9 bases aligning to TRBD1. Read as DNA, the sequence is TGTGCCACCAGCAGAATAGGGACAGGGATCTATGGCTACACCTTC. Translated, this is CATSRIGTGIYGYTF.